This TCR beta chain emerged from a study of cytomegalovirus exposure and HLA in healthy donors. About the study: Researchers found that less than 90% of 300 to 450 genotyped donors fell within the Caucasian-associated ancestry cluster.

The study, taken as a whole, reports: Across donors, sequencing depth was assumed by presence/absence analyses to be roughly uniform. Rare TCR sequences dominated, though some public TCRs recurred in many donors.

CDR1 and CDR2 from the germline V gene are MDHEN and SYDVKM. This CDR3 contains 14 residues. Trimming cost V 5 bases and J 7 bases; bases outside gene matches: 9. The PCR contained 60 Vbeta and 13 Jbeta primers. Clones were sequenced by immunoSEQ multiplex PCR, and TCRdb holds only the in-frame ones, with some missing. The table lists roughly 180,000 clones, nearly 80% of them singletons. Details on this clone: The antigen is not known.

Sample: PBMCs. The receptor was derived from a woman aged 25-40 years in good health and CMV-seropositive. The chain uses TRBV28 and TRBJ1-2, with 8 bases fitting TRBD1. The CDR3 sequence is CASSMLTGVGGYTF. CDR3 nucleotides: TGTGCCAGCAGTATGCTGACAGGGGTTGGTGGCTACACCTTC.